This T cell receptor beta chain comes out of a study of chemoradiotherapy in HPV16-positive cancers. The assay was immunoSEQ multiplex PCR, and TCRdb's table has in-frame clones only and misses some. The table lists about 66,000 clones, about nine tenths of them singletons. The CDR3 extends over 14 amino acids. Germline loops: CDR1 KGHSH, CDR2 LQKENI. Trimming removed 4 bases at V and 1 base at J, with 10 bases between. The sequences come from blood, collected from a patient who underwent chemoradiotherapy. The receptor comes from a human donor with HPV-associated anogenital cancer. The chain has TRBV18 and TRBJ2-5; D is unresolved. CDR3 nucleotides: TGTGCCAGCTCACAAACAGTGGTCCAAGAGACCCAGTACTTC. This encodes CASSQTVVQETQYF.